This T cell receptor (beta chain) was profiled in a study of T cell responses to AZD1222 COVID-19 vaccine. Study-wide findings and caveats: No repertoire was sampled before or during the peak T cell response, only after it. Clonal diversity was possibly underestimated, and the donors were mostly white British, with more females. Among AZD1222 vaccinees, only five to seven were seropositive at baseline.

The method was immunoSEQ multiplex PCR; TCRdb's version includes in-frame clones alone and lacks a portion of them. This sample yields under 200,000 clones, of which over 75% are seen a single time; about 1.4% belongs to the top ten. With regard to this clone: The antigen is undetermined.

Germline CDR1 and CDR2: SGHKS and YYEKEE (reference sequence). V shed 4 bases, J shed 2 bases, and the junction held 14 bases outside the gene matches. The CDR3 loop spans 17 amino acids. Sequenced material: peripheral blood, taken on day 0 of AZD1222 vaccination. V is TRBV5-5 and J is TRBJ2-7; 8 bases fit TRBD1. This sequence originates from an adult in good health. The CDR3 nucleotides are TGTGCCAGCAGCCATAGGATGCAGGGGGCCGTTCCCTACGAGCAGTACTTC. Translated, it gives CASSHRMQGAVPYEQYF.